The 12 T cell receptor beta chains listed next were all sequenced from one sample in a study of PD-1 blockade in classical Hodgkin lymphoma. This table comes from immunoSEQ multiplex PCR, and its TCRdb copy is limited to in-frame clones, with some not included. This table has 34,000 or so clones, about 90% appearing once. Indicated time point: cycle 4 day 1 (C4D1), after less than 7 weeks of nivolumab. Relapse after autologous stem cell transplantation occurred in every patient, and brentuximab vedotin exposure varied. With magnetic negative selection, CD4+ T cells were purified from PBMCs that had been thawed. The sequencing here drew on CD4+ T cells from blood, taken before the fourth cycle of nivolumab. The receptors were sampled from a human donor with classical Hodgkin lymphoma.

The chain recombines TRBV5-1 with TRBJ1-1; D is unresolved. CDR1 SGHRS and CDR2 YFSETQ come from the germline V gene. The CDR3 spans 14 residues. Trimming removed 0 bases from V and 5 bases from J, with 11 bases in between. The CDR3 protein is CASSLEAVWTEAFF. DNA for the CDR3: TGCGCCAGCAGCTTGGAAGCGGTCTGGACTGAAGCTTTCTTT.

The rearrangement links TRBV6-5 to TRBJ1-2; possible D gene TRBD1, 5 bases. The V gene lost 4 bases and the J gene lost 8 bases, with 14 bases spanning the gap. Germline V gene lookup returns CDR1 MNHEY and CDR2 SVGAGI. The CDR3 is 13 amino acids. Written as DNA, the CDR3 is TGTGCCAGCAGTTTTCAGGGAGCGGGGGGCTACACCTTC. This translates into CASSFQGAGGYTF.

The chain has TRBV30 and TRBJ1-6; D is unresolved. V lost 4 bases to trimming and J lost 11 bases, with 12 bases between them. Germline lookup yields CDR1 GTSNPN and CDR2 SVGIG (reference sequence). This CDR3 is built from 12 residues. The CDR3 loop is CAWTLLEPPLHF. The DNA for the CDR3 is TGTGCCTGGACCCTCCTAGAGCCACCCCTCCACTTT.

The rearrangement joins TRBV28 to TRBJ2-1; D not resolved. Deletions cut 2 bases from V and 4 bases from J, with 12 bases between. This CDR3 contains 15 residues. CDR1 is MDHEN and CDR2 is SYDVKM in the germline V gene. CDR3 protein: CASSLTPSGYNEQFF. CDR3 DNA sequence: TGTGCCAGCAGTTTAACCCCGTCCGGGTACAATGAGCAGTTCTTC.

The V call is TRBV13, the J call TRBJ1-2, with 7 positions matching TRBD1. Germline V gene lookup returns CDR1 PRHDT and CDR2 FYEKMQ (reference sequence). The CDR3 contains 14 residues. After removal of 4 bases from V and 5 bases from J, the junction contained 7 bases not matched to a gene. The CDR3: CASSSQGFGYGYTF. CDR3 in DNA: TGTGCCAGCAGCTCACAGGGGTTCGGTTATGGCTACACCTTC. Based on the CDR3 plus reference TRBV13 and TRBJ1-2, the full variable domain is AAGVIQSPRHLIKEKRETATLKCYPIPRHDTVYWYQQGPGQDPQFLISFYEKMQSDKGSIPDRFSAQQFSDYHSELNMSSLELGDSALYFCASSSQGFGYGYTFGSGTRLTVV.

The chain joins TRBV5-8 to TRBJ1-1; D is unresolved. Between the trimmed V and J ends, which lost 2 bases and 6 bases, there was a span of 11 bases. Germline CDR1 SGHTS, CDR2 YDEGEE. The CDR3 has 13 amino acids. Here the CDR3 reads CASSFGRISEAFF. The CDR3 DNA follows: TGTGCCAGCAGCTTTGGGAGAATCTCTGAAGCTTTCTTT.

The chain links TRBV28 to TRBJ2-7; possible D gene TRBD2, 6 bases. CDR1 is MDHEN, CDR2 SYDVKM, per germline. V lost 7 bases and J lost 4, with 11 bases in between. This CDR3 has 12 residues. This chain's CDR3 is CASIGGRYEQYF. The CDR3 DNA follows: TGTGCCAGCATCGGGGGACGTTACGAGCAGTACTTC. The complete variable domain, with remaining parts taken from reference TRBV28 and TRBJ2-7, reads DVKVTQSSRYLVKRTGEKVFLECVQDMDHENMFWYRQDPGLGLRLIYFSYDVKMKEKGDIPEGYSVSREKKERFSLILESASTNQTSMYLCASIGGRYEQYFGPGTRLTVT.

The chain has TRBV28 and TRBJ1-4; 7 bases match TRBD1. The CDR3 totals 17 residues. Germline V CDR1 and CDR2: MDHEN, SYDVKM. The trim removed 2 bases at V and 0 bases at J, leaving 6 bases unmatched. The CDR3 DNA follows: TGTGCCAGCAGTTTACGACAGGGCCTTTCAACTAATGAAAAACTGTTTTTT. It specifies CASSLRQGLSTNEKLFF.

The CDR3 protein is CASSRMSDTQYF. The CDR3 coding sequence is TGCGCCAGCAGCCGGATGTCCGATACGCAGTATTTT. The chain uses TRBV5-1 and TRBJ2-3; D gene uncertain. Trimming took off 4 bases at V and 6 bases at J, with 9 bases between the two ends. Germline CDR1 SGHRS, CDR2 YFSETQ. The CDR3 runs 12 residues.

The V call is TRBV29-1, the J call TRBJ1-2; tentatively, D is TRBD1 (5 bases). The CDR3 covers 14 residues. Trimming pared 4 bases from V and 2 bases from J, leaving 14 bases between. CDR1 and CDR2 (germline): SQVTM, ANQGSEA. In nucleotides, the CDR3 is TGCAGCGTTGTTTCAAGGGGCGAAAACTATGGCTACACCTTC. It codes for CSVVSRGENYGYTF.

The V and J genes are TRBV11-2 and TRBJ1-2; TRBD1 aligns across 7 bases. CDR1 and CDR2 from the germline V gene are SGHAT and FQNNGV. The CDR3 loop spans 14 amino acids. With V trimmed by 5 bases and J by 8 bases, 11 bases remained unmatched. CDR3 sequence reads: CASSPPQGVGGYTF. DNA for the CDR3: TGTGCCAGCAGCCCGCCGCAGGGGGTCGGAGGCTACACCTTC.

The chain employs TRBV18 and TRBJ2-3; TRBD1 might be the D (5 bases). V was cut by 6 bases and J by 0 bases, with 10 bases left in between. This CDR3 is built from 14 residues. Germline V lookup: CDR1 KGHSH, CDR2 LQKENI. The CDR3 here is CASSKTDSTDTQYF. CDR3 nucleotides: TGTGCCAGCTCCAAGACAGATAGCACAGATACGCAGTATTTT.